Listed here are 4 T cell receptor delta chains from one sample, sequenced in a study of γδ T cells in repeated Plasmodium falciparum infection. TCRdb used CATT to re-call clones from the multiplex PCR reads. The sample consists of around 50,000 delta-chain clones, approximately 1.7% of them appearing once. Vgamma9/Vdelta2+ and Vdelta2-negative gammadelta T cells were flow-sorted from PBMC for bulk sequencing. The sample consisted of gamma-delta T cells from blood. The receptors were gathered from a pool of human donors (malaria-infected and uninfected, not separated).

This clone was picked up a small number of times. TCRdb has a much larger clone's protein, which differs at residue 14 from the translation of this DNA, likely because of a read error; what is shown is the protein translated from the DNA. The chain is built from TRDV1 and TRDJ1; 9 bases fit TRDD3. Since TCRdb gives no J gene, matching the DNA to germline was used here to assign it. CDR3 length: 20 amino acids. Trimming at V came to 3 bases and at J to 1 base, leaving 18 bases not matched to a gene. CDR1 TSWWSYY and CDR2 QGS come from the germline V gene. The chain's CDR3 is CALGEARRLGDPWSTDKLIF. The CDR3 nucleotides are TGTGCTCTTGGGGAGGCTAGGAGGCTGGGGGATCCTTGGTCCACCGATAAACTCATCTTT.

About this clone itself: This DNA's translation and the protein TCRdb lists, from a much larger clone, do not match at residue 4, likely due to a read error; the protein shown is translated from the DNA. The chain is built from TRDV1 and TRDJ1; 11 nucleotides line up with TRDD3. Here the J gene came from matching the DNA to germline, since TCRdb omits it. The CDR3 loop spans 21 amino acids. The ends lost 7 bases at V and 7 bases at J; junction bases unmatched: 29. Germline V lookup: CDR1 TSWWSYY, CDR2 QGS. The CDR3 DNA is TGTGCTCTTGAGGTTCCTTCCTACGGGATATGGGGGATACGCCCAGGGGTTAAACTCATCTTT. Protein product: CALEVPSYGIWGIRPGVKLIF.

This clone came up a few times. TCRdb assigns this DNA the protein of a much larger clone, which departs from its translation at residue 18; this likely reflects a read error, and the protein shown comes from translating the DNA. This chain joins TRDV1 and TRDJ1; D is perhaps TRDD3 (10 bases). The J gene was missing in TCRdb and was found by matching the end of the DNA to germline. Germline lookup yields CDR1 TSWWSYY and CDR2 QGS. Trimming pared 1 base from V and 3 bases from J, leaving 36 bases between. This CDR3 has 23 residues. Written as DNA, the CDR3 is TGTGCTCTTGGGGAACCCCCTTCCTACCTTTATGTGGGGGGATACGCAGGACCCGATAAACTCATCTTT. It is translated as CALGEPPSYLYVGGYAGPDKLIF.

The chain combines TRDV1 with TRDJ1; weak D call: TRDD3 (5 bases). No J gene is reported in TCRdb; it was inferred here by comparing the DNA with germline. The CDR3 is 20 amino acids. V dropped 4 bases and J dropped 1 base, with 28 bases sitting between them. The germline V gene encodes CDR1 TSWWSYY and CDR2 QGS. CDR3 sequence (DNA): TGTGCTCTTGGGGGAAAACAGCGGCCATCCTCGGGGGTCCTCACCGATAAACTCATCTTT. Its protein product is CALGGKQRPSSGVLTDKLIF.